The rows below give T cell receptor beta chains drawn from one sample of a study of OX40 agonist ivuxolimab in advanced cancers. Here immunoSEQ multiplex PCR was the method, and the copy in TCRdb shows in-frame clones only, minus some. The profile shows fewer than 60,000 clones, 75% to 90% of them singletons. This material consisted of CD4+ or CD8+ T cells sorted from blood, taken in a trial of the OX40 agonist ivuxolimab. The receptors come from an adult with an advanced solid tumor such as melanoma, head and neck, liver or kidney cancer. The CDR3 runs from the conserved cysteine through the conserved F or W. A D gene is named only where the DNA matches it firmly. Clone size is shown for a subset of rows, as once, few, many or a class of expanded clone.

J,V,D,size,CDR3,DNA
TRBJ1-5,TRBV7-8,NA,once,CASSLAGRYQPQHF,TGTGCCAGCAGCTTAGCGGGACGGTATCAGCCCCAGCATTTT
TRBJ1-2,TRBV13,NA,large,CASSLGRRGGGYTF,TGTGCCAGCAGCTTAGGCCGAAGGGGGGGTGGCTACACCTTC
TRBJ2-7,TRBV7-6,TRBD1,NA,CASSSPGTVTNEQYF,TGTGCCAGCAGCTCCCCCGGGACAGTAACCAACGAGCAGTACTTC
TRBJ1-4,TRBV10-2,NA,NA,CASTPNQGEKLFF,TGCGCCAGCACCCCGAATCAGGGGGAAAAACTGTTTTTT
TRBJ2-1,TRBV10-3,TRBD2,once,CAISETSGGVSEQFF,TGTGCCATCAGTGAGACTAGCGGGGGGGTTAGTGAGCAGTTCTTC
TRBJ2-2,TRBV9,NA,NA,CASSAKMGGTGELFF,TGTGCCAGCAGCGCCAAGATGGGGGGCACCGGGGAGCTGTTTTTT
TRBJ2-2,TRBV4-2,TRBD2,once,CASSPGLAGATNTGELFF,TGTGCCAGCAGCCCGGGACTAGCGGGGGCGACGAACACCGGGGAGCTGTTTTTT
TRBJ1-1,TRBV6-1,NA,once,CASSERGGEAFF,TGTGCCAGCAGTGAAAGAGGGGGTGAAGCTTTCTTT
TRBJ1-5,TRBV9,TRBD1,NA,CASNELGQGYQPQHF,TGTGCCAGCAACGAACTAGGACAGGGCTATCAGCCCCAGCATTTT
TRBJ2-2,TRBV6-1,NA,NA,CASSHLREPTGELFF,TGTGCCAGCAGCCATCTGAGGGAACCAACCGGGGAGCTGTTTTTT
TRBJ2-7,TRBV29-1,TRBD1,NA,CSVGQGGFSEQYF,TGCAGCGTAGGACAGGGTGGGTTTTCCGAGCAGTACTTC
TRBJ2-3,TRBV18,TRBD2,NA,CASSPESGLGGGEQYF,TGTGCCAGCTCACCAGAATCAGGCCTCGGCGGGGGGGAGCAGTATTTT
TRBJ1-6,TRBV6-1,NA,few,CASSGESVSPLHF,TGTGCCAGCAGTGGGGAATCGGTCTCACCCCTCCACTTT
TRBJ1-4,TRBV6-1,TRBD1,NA,CASRSRDRGEKLFF,TGTGCCAGCAGGAGCCGGGACAGGGGTGAAAAACTGTTTTTT
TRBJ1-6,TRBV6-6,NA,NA,CASSYSRNSPLHF,TGTGCCAGCAGTTACTCGAGAAATTCACCCCTCCACTTT
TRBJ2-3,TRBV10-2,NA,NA,CASSESRNTQYF,TGCGCCAGCAGTGAGTCGAGGAATACGCAGTATTTT
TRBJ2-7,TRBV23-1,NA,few,CASSLIGEEPLYEQYF,TGCGCCAGCAGTCTCATCGGCGAAGAGCCCCTCTACGAGCAGTACTTC
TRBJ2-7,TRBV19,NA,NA,CASSSGSYEQYF,TGTGCCAGTAGTTCCGGATCCTACGAGCAGTACTTC
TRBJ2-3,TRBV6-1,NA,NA,CASRPYISTDTQYF,TGTGCCAGCAGGCCATATATCAGCACAGATACGCAGTATTTT
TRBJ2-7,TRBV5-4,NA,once,CASSLGGEQYF,TGTGCCAGCAGCTTGGGGGGCGAGCAGTACTTC
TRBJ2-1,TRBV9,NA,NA,CASSTRASQGKTGAYNEQFF,TGTGCCAGCAGCACCCGCGCTTCACAGGGGAAGACGGGGGCCTACAATGAGCAGTTCTTC
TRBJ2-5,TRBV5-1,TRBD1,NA,CASSPGQGETQYF,TGCGCCAGCAGCCCTGGACAGGGGGAGACCCAGTACTTC
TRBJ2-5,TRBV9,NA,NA,CASSVAAGRETQYF,TGTGCCAGCAGCGTAGCGGCGGGGAGAGAGACCCAGTACTTC
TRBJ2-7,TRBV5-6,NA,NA,CASSLEAVYRPYEQYF,TGTGCCAGCAGCTTGGAGGCAGTCTATAGGCCCTACGAGCAGTACTTC
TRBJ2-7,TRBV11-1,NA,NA,CASSRINGAYEQYF,TGTGCCAGCAGCCGAATCAACGGGGCCTACGAGCAGTACTTC
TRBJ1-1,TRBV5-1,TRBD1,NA,CASSLDRGSGLMNTEAFF,TGCGCCAGCAGCTTGGACAGGGGTAGCGGCCTTATGAACACTGAAGCTTTCTTT
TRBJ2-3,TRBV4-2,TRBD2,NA,CASSQEASGAADTQYF,TGTGCCAGCAGCCAAGAGGCTAGCGGTGCGGCAGATACGCAGTATTTT
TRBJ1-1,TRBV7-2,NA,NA,CASSLVARATEAFF,TGTGCCAGCAGCTTAGTGGCGAGGGCCACTGAAGCTTTCTTT
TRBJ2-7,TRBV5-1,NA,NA,CASSLVGSSYEQYF,TGCGCCAGCAGCTTGGTGGGGAGCTCCTACGAGCAGTACTTC
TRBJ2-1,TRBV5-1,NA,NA,CASSWGLGGNNEQFF,TGCGCCAGCAGCTGGGGACTGGGGGGAAACAATGAGCAGTTCTTC
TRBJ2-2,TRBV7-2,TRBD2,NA,CASSFSGGASPGELFF,TGTGCCAGCAGCTTTAGCGGGGGGGCCTCTCCCGGGGAGCTGTTTTTT
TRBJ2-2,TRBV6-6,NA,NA,CASSAGHGGTGELFF,TGTGCCAGCAGTGCGGGACACGGGGGAACCGGGGAGCTGTTTTTT
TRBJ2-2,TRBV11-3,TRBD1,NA,CASSLAGGAGELFF,TGTGCCAGCAGCTTAGCAGGGGGCGCCGGGGAGCTGTTTTTT
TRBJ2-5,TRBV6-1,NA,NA,CASSEVTQYF,TGTGCCAGCAGCGAAGTGACCCAGTACTTC
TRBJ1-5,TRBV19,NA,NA,CASSIDGGAHQPQHF,TGTGCCAGTAGTATAGACGGGGGAGCCCATCAGCCCCAGCATTTT
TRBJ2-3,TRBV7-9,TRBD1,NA,CASSLARDRGADTQYF,TGTGCCAGCAGCTTAGCCCGGGACAGGGGAGCAGATACGCAGTATTTT
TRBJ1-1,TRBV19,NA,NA,CASSPRPAAEAFF,TGTGCCAGTAGTCCAAGGCCGGCGGCTGAAGCTTTCTTT
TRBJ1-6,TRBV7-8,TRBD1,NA,CASSLGQGRSPLHF,TGTGCCAGCAGCTTGGGACAGGGAAGGTCACCCCTCCACTTT
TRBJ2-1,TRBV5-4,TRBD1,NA,CASSLTGGTSYNEQFF,TGTGCCAGCAGCTTGACAGGGGGAACGTCCTACAATGAGCAGTTCTTC
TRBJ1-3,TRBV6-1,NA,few,CASSEVHPSGNTIYF,TGTGCCAGCAGTGAGGTGCATCCATCTGGAAACACCATATATTTT
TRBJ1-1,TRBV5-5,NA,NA,CASRWGPVVNLNTEAFF,TGTGCCAGCAGGTGGGGGCCGGTAGTGAACTTGAACACTGAAGCTTTCTTT
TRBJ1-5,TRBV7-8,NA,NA,CASSLADSGPQPQHF,TGTGCCAGCAGCTTAGCGGATTCAGGCCCTCAGCCCCAGCATTTT
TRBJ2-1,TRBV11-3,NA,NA,CASSLRTTDSNEQFF,TGTGCCAGCAGCCTGCGAACTACGGACAGCAATGAGCAGTTCTTC
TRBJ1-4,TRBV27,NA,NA,CASRYGVGEEKLFF,TGTGCCAGCAGGTACGGGGTCGGAGAGGAAAAACTGTTTTTT
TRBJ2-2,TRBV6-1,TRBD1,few,CATTTGPTGELFF,TGTGCCACCACGACAGGGCCGACCGGGGAGCTGTTTTTT
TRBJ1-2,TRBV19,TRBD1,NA,CASSNPGQKLNYGYTF,TGTGCCAGTAGTAACCCGGGACAGAAACTTAACTATGGCTACACCTTC